The 25 T cell receptor beta chains reported below all come from one sample, sequenced in a study of blood T cell repertoires in COVID-19. The protocol was immunoSEQ multiplex PCR, while the TCRdb copy is restricted to in-frame clones and leaves out a portion. The sample consists of fewer than 250,000 clones, about 91% of them appearing once. The source material was PBMCs or T cells enriched from blood (not recorded which). The receptor source for this set is a woman aged 30 to 39 with acute COVID-19.

This clone was counted a single time. The rearrangement uses TRBV6-2 or TRBV6-3 and TRBJ2-2, with 11 nucleotides matching TRBD1. The CDR3 is 15 amino acids. Germline V CDR1 and CDR2: MNHEY, SVGEGT. The V gene end was trimmed by 5 bases and the J gene end by 6 bases; junction bases not matched to a gene: 5. This CDR3 is CASSTRDRGAGELFF. The CDR3 DNA follows: TGTGCCAGCAGTACCCGGGACAGGGGGGCCGGGGAGCTGTTTTTT.

The chain joins TRBV19 to TRBJ1-6; tentatively, D is TRBD1 (6 bases). Germline V gives CDR1 LNHDA, CDR2 SQIVND (reference sequence). Trimming pared 7 bases from V and 6 bases from J, leaving 10 bases between. This CDR3 spans 13 amino acids. The CDR3: CASMRGINSPLHF. In nucleotides, the CDR3 is TGTGCCAGTATGAGGGGGATTAATTCACCCCTCCACTTT.

The chain recombines TRBV7-5 with TRBJ1-1. TRBV7-5 corresponds to a pseudogene. The CDR3 covers 18 residues. DNA for the CDR3: TGTGCCAGAAGCTTAGGTCGTGGGTATGGAGGGGTGAACACTGAAGCTTTCTTT. Its protein is CARSLGRGYGGVNTEAFF.

The chain couples TRBV11-2 to TRBJ2-1, with TRBD2 identical over 10 bases. Germline values: CDR1 SGHAT, CDR2 FQNNGV. Trimming cost V 1 base and J 6 bases; bases outside gene matches: 12. This CDR3 is 18 amino acids long. The CDR3 reads CASSLGGQAGGHPNEQFF. The CDR3 region has the DNA TGTGCCAGCAGCTTAGGAGGGCAAGCGGGGGGGCACCCCAATGAGCAGTTCTTC.

V and J are TRBV7-9 and TRBJ2-3; 7 bases agree with TRBD2. The germline V gene encodes CDR1 SEHNR and CDR2 FQNEAQ (reference sequence). V was pared by 2 bases and J by 0 bases, with 2 bases of the junction left unmatched. This CDR3 has 15 residues. The DNA for the CDR3 is TGTGCCAGCAGCTTATTAGCGGGCAGCACAGATACGCAGTATTTT. Its protein product is CASSLLAGSTDTQYF.

This clone came up a few times. The chain is built from TRBV12-2 and TRBJ1-5; the D segment call TRBD1 is taken from the table without a DNA check. TRBV12-2 is a listed pseudogene. The CDR3 has 17 residues. CDR3 protein: CASRLDICGYSNQPQHF. CDR3 coding DNA: TGTGCAAGTCGCTTAGACATATGTGGTTATAGCAATCAGCCCCAGCATTTT.

As concerns this clone: This specimen includes other DNA sequences encoding the same CDR3. J is TRBJ2-1 and V is TRBV5-1; 7 bases are a match to TRBD2. Trimming took 1 base from V and 9 from J; bases not matched to a gene: 1. The CDR3 has 12 amino acids. Germline V gives CDR1 SGHRS, CDR2 YFSETQ. This chain's CDR3 is CASSLTGGEQFF. DNA of the CDR3: TGCGCCAGCAGCTTGACGGGGGGTGAGCAGTTCTTC. Together with reference TRBV5-1 and TRBJ2-1, the CDR3 gives the full variable domain: KAGVTQTPRYLIKTRGQQVTLSCSPISGHRSVSWYQQTPGQGLQFLFEYFSETQRNKGNFPGRFSGRQFSNSRSEMNVSTLELGDSALYLCASSLTGGEQFFGPGTRLTVL.

The chain combines TRBV3-1 (or the pseudogene TRBV3-2) with TRBJ1-4, with 9 bases identical to TRBD1. The CDR3 extends over 20 amino acids. V was clipped by 4 bases and J by 0 bases; unmatched bases: 15. Germline assignment: CDR1 LGHDT and CDR2 YNNKEL (reference sequence). DNA of the CDR3: TGTGCCAGCAGCCTCTTACCGGGACAGGGTGGGAAGACAACTAATGAAAAACTGTTTTTT. Protein: CASSLLPGQGGKTTNEKLFF.

The gene calls are TRBV7-9 and TRBJ1-1, with 7 bases fitting TRBD1. The length of the CDR3 is 14 residues. The V gene end was trimmed by 1 base and the J gene end by 4 bases; junction bases not matched to a gene: 3. Germline CDR1 and CDR2: SEHNR and FQNEAQ (reference sequence). The CDR3 DNA follows: TGTGCCAGCAGCTTAGGACAGGGTCCCACTGAAGCTTTCTTT. As protein: CASSLGQGPTEAFF.

J is TRBJ1-1 and V is TRBV2; D ambiguous. Germline CDR1 reads SNHLY; CDR2 reads FYNNEI. CDR3 length: 14 amino acids. Between the trimmed V and J ends, which lost 8 bases and 1 base, there was a span of 14 bases. The CDR3 here is CASRKQSRNTEAFF. The CDR3 DNA reads TGTGCCAGCCGTAAGCAATCGAGGAACACTGAAGCTTTCTTT.

The CDR3 spells CASSQDLAGGIYKNIQYF. CDR3 nucleotide sequence: TGCGCCAGCAGCCAAGACCTAGCGGGGGGCATATACAAAAACATTCAGTACTTC. This sequence joins TRBV4-3 and TRBJ2-4; 11 nucleotides align to TRBD2. The CDR3 is 18 amino acids. After removal of 0 bases from V and 3 bases from J, the junction contained 7 bases not matched to a gene. CDR1 LGHNA and CDR2 YSLEER come from the germline V gene.

V is TRBV15 and J is TRBJ2-1, with 7 bases aligning to TRBD1. This CDR3 has 15 residues. CDR1 is LNHNV, CDR2 YYDKDF, per germline (reference sequence). J lost 5 bases, V lost 0 bases, and 4 bases had no gene match. The CDR3 protein is CATSRDLGQHNEQFF. DNA for the CDR3: TGTGCCACCAGCAGAGATCTGGGACAGCACAATGAGCAGTTCTTC.

The chain combines TRBV5-1 with TRBJ2-7; 8 bases are a match to TRBD2. The V segment lost 8 bases and the J segment 2 bases; nucleotides outside the gene matches: 12. This CDR3 region has 15 residues. Germline-derived CDR1 and CDR2 are SGHRS and YFSETQ. CDR3 DNA: TGCGCCAGTTCTCGATCGGGCGGGGGGACCTACGAGCAGTACTTC. The encoded protein is CASSRSGGGTYEQYF.

In its sample, this clone was seen a few times. Distinct nucleotide sequences in the sample also encode this CDR3. The chain couples TRBV11-3 to TRBJ1-3; 7 nucleotides align to TRBD1. The V gene end was trimmed by 5 bases and the J gene end by 0 bases; junction bases not matched to a gene: 1. The CDR3 totals 14 residues. Germline values: CDR1 SGHNT, CDR2 YENEEA. Written as DNA, the CDR3 is TGTGCCAGCAGCAGGGACAGCTCTGGAAACACCATATATTTT. Amino acid sequence: CASSRDSSGNTIYF.

The chain combines TRBV2 with TRBJ1-5; the D gene is possibly TRBD1 (6 bases). The CDR3 runs to 15 residues. V lost 4 bases, J lost 7 bases, and 17 bases lay in between. Germline-derived CDR1 and CDR2 are SNHLY and FYNNEI. CDR3 region: CASSGPGGRAQPQHF. The DNA of the CDR3 is TGTGCCAGCAGTGGGCCTGGGGGCAGGGCGCAGCCCCAGCATTTT.

A single count supports this clone. This sequence joins TRBV3-1 (or the pseudogene TRBV3-2) and TRBJ1-1; D is ambiguous. CDR3 size: 16 residues. Germline assignment: CDR1 LGHDT and CDR2 YNNKEL (reference sequence). The ends were cut back, 2 bases at V and 1 base at J, with 14 bases in the middle. The CDR3, as DNA: TGTGCCAGCAGCCAATCGGAGGGCCCAGGGAACACTGAAGCTTTCTTT. Translated, it gives CASSQSEGPGNTEAFF.

The chain has TRBV15 and TRBJ2-2, with TRBD1 matching over 9 bases. Trimming took 3 bases from V and 3 from J; bases not matched to a gene: 8. This CDR3 region has 17 residues. Germline V gives CDR1 LNHNV, CDR2 YYDKDF (reference sequence). The CDR3 sequence is CATSSRDRASYTGELFF. Here the CDR3 DNA reads TGTGCCACCAGCAGCCGGGACAGGGCCTCCTACACCGGGGAGCTGTTTTTT.

J is TRBJ2-3 and V is TRBV9, with D tentatively TRBD2 (7 bases). The CDR3 totals 16 residues. The V end was cut by 0 bases, the J end by 0 bases, with 11 bases between. Germline-derived CDR1 and CDR2 are SGDLS and YYNGEE. The CDR3 region is CASSVVGGPSTDTQYF. CDR3 in DNA: TGTGCCAGCAGCGTAGTCGGGGGGCCTAGCACAGATACGCAGTATTTT.

This clone occurred once. V usage is TRBV6-1 and J usage is TRBJ2-3; 9 bases match TRBD2. The germline V gene encodes CDR1 MNHNS and CDR2 SASEGT. The V and J ends lost 1 base and 4 bases, in that order; junction bases with no gene match: 3. The CDR3 sequence is 15 residues long. The CDR3 nucleotides are TGTGCCAGCAGTGAAGGGAGCGGGGGGCCAGATACGCAGTATTTT. Protein: CASSEGSGGPDTQYF.

The chain recombines TRBV16 with TRBJ1-2; 8 bases fit TRBD1. CDR1 KGHSY and CDR2 FQNENV come from the germline V gene. V trimming: 5 bases; J trimming: 4 bases; junction bases outside the gene matches: 9. The CDR3 length is 15 residues. This CDR3 is CASSSQGAQIYGYTF. Written as DNA, the CDR3 is TGTGCCAGCAGCTCGCAGGGGGCGCAAATCTATGGCTACACCTTC.

The rearrangement links TRBV5-4 to TRBJ2-1; 12 bases match TRBD2. The ends lost 4 bases at V and 1 base at J; junction bases unmatched: 3. Germline CDR1 is SGHNT and CDR2 is YYREEE (reference sequence). The CDR3 has 16 residues. The CDR3 DNA follows: TGTGCCAGCAGCCTAGCGGGGGGGCTTTCCTACAATGAGCAGTTCTTC. Translated: CASSLAGGLSYNEQFF.

CDR3 DNA: TGTGCCAGCAGCCATAACAAAAACATTCAGTACTTC. It translates to CASSHNKNIQYF. The genes are TRBV3-1 (or the pseudogene TRBV3-2) and TRBJ2-4; D is ambiguous. Germline values: CDR1 LGHDT, CDR2 YNNKEL (reference sequence). CDR3 size: 12 residues. Deletions cut 3 bases from V and 3 bases from J, with 3 bases between.

The J gene is TRBJ2-1, the V gene TRBV5-1, with TRBD2 matching 8 bases. Germline V gene lookup returns CDR1 SGHRS and CDR2 YFSETQ. V dropped 0 bases and J dropped 8; count of bases not matched to a gene: 10. The CDR3 totals 16 residues. The CDR3 region is CASSLAGRGAVDEQFF. The DNA of the CDR3 is TGCGCCAGCAGCTTGGCCGGGCGGGGGGCAGTAGATGAGCAGTTCTTC. Together with reference TRBV5-1 and TRBJ2-1, the CDR3 gives the full variable domain: KAGVTQTPRYLIKTRGQQVTLSCSPISGHRSVSWYQQTPGQGLQFLFEYFSETQRNKGNFPGRFSGRQFSNSRSEMNVSTLELGDSALYLCASSLAGRGAVDEQFFGPGTRLTVL.

This clone was observed a handful of times. J is TRBJ1-1 and V is TRBV10-3, with 10 bases identical to TRBD1. J lost 0 bases, V lost 4 bases, and 8 bases had no gene match. There are 17 residues in the CDR3. CDR1 and CDR2 from the germline V gene are ENHRY and SYGVKD. CDR3: CAISGRQGASLNTEAFF. The CDR3 DNA reads as TGTGCCATCAGTGGAAGACAGGGGGCGAGCCTGAACACTGAAGCTTTCTTT.

The CDR3 loop is CASSIGTNTEAFF. The CDR3 coding sequence is TGTGCCAGTAGTATAGGGACTAACACTGAAGCTTTCTTT. The V gene is TRBV19, the J gene TRBJ1-1; D unresolved. V was trimmed by 1 base and J by 2 bases, leaving 5 bases between them. The CDR3 is 13 amino acids. Germline lookup yields CDR1 LNHDA and CDR2 SQIVND (reference sequence).